This TCR beta chain derives from a study of blood T cell repertoires in COVID-19. Study overall: Researchers got acute and convalescent COVID-19 samples from the United States, Italy and Spain. T cells, B-cell-depleted T cells, or PBMCs supplied cDNA or gDNA.

In the original analysis: The authors estimated nucleated cell counts from reference gene primer amplification. The assay was immunoSEQ multiplex PCR, and TCRdb's table has in-frame clones only and misses some. The V and J calls and clone size come from that table; D and trimming were worked out from the DNA. The data show about 300,000 clones, nearly 90% seen once. Recruited during active infection, patients (from Seattle) were subsequently followed longitudinally. The CDR3 is 13 amino acids. Trimming pared 3 bases from V and 5 bases from J, leaving 7 bases between. The source of this sequence is a woman in her thirties with COVID-19, enrolled during active disease. Sequencing was performed on peripheral blood. The genes are TRBV12-3 or TRBV12-4 and TRBJ2-2; TRBD1 might be the D (6 bases). DNA for the CDR3: TGTGCCAGCAGTTTTCAGGGGACCGGGGAGCTGTTTTTT. Translating gives CASSFQGTGELFF.